This T cell receptor beta chain appears in the sequencing data of a study of beta chain features in type 1 diabetes. The study, taken as a whole, reports: Shorter TCRB CDR3s, moderately but significantly so, marked every one of the four CD4+ subsets in Type 1 diabetes patients.

This clone was seen a handful of times. Its antigen is undetermined. The study reverse transcribed the entire isolated RNA, so it sequenced expressed TCRB transcripts. TCRdb's copy holds only in-frame clones and misses some; the assay was immunoSEQ multiplex PCR. The sample lists 300,000 to 350,000 clones, approximately 9.7% occurring once. Trimming stripped 4 bases from V and 8 bases from J, with 18 bases between. This CDR3 has 15 residues. CDR1 and CDR2 from the germline V gene are ENHRY and SYGVKD. This chain joins TRBV10-3 and TRBJ2-1; tentative D call: TRBD2 (7 bases). Input material: central memory CD4+ T cells from blood. This clonotype originated in a man aged 25 to 40 with type 1 diabetes. The CDR3 DNA reads TGTGCCATCAGTGGGTGGAACAGGGAGGGTGATGAGCAGTTCTTC. Protein sequence: CAISGWNREGDEQFF.